Listed here are 26 T cell receptor beta chains from one sample, sequenced in a study of T-cell memory formation after mild COVID-19. TCRdb re-called the 5' RACE reads with MiXCR, one entry per CDR3 protein. Found here are 350,000 to 400,000 distinct CDR3 sequences, roughly an eighth of them singletons; the top ten hold about 22%. The material sequenced was PBMCs or a T cell subset sorted from them (not recorded which). All receptors come from a young man who had mild COVID-19 (a few samples of this study predate the infection). Cell type and time point are not known.

The chain is built from TRBV19 and TRBJ2-2; TRBD1 aligns across 8 bases. After removal of 6 bases from V and 1 base from J, the junction contained 4 bases not matched to a gene. CDR3 length: 15 residues. Germline V CDR1 and CDR2: LNHDA, SQIVND (reference sequence). The CDR3 is CASRTGVLNTGELFF. In DNA form, the CDR3 reads TGTGCCAGTAGGACAGGGGTCTTGAACACCGGGGAGCTGTTTTTT.

The chain joins TRBV6-5 to TRBJ1-2; the D gene is possibly TRBD1 (5 bases). Trimming removed 6 bases from V and 4 bases from J, with 21 bases in between. The CDR3 is 16 residues long. Germline V gene sequence: CDR1 MNHEY, CDR2 SVGAGI. The DNA for the CDR3 is TGTGCCAGCAGCCCTCGCCGGGACCGCTTAGGCTATGGCTACACCTTC. It encodes CASSPRRDRLGYGYTF.

In its sample, this clonotype was seen a few times. The CDR3 reads CASSLGYGELEQFF. Here the CDR3 DNA reads TGCGCCAGCAGCTTGGGGTACGGTGAGCTTGAGCAGTTCTTC. V gene TRBV5-1 combines with J gene TRBJ2-1; no clear D gene. V lost 0 bases to trimming and J lost 9 bases, with 13 bases between them. CDR1 is SGHRS, CDR2 YFSETQ, per germline. The CDR3 length is 14 residues.

This clonotype was recorded a few times. J is TRBJ2-3 and V is TRBV20-1; tentative D call: TRBD1 (5 bases). The CDR3 extends over 15 amino acids. Trimming removed 5 bases at V and 0 bases at J, with 15 bases between. Germline V lookup: CDR1 DFQATT, CDR2 SNEGSKA (reference sequence). The CDR3 region is CSAGGAGRSTDTQYF. The CDR3 region has the DNA TGCAGTGCTGGTGGGGCCGGACGGAGCACAGATACGCAGTATTTT.

This clonotype was recorded a few times. The chain carries TRBV29-1 and TRBJ2-7, with TRBD1 matching over 7 bases. Germline-derived CDR1 and CDR2 are SQVTM and ANQGSEA. The CDR3 spans 13 residues. Germline trimming cut 4 bases from V and 6 bases from J; bases unmatched to any gene: 9. The CDR3 coding sequence is TGCAGCGTTGCGACAGGGCTCCTCTCCGAGCAGTACTTC. It yields the protein CSVATGLLSEQYF.

V gene TRBV6-1 combines with J gene TRBJ2-7; D gene unclear. CDR3 length: 15 residues. Trimming removed 2 bases from V and 0 bases from J, with 11 bases in between. Germline lookup yields CDR1 MNHNS and CDR2 SASEGT. CDR3 amino acids: CASSELLRSSYEQYV. CDR3 nucleotides: TGTGCCAGCAGTGAACTACTGAGGAGCTCCTACGAGCAGTACGTC.

This clonotype was observed a few times. The V and J genes are TRBV12-3 or TRBV12-4 and TRBJ2-1; D possibly corresponds to TRBD2 (5 bases). Trimming removed 5 bases at V and 6 bases at J, with 14 bases between. There are 14 residues in the CDR3. The CDR3 spells CASSPLGMGNEQFF. The CDR3 DNA reads TGTGCCAGCAGTCCCCTCGGGATGGGCAATGAGCAGTTCTTC.

This chain uses TRBV6-5 with TRBJ2-3; 8 nucleotides line up with TRBD2. The V gene's germline CDR1 is MNHEY and CDR2 SVGAGI. This CDR3 is built from 16 residues. V was pared by 5 bases and J by 1 base, with 8 bases of the junction left unmatched. This chain's CDR3 is CASSPPGGPGTDTQYF. The DNA of the CDR3 is TGTGCCAGCAGTCCCCCGGGGGGGCCGGGCACAGATACGCAGTATTTT.

This clonotype was seen a few times. This rearrangement joins TRBV6-2 or TRBV6-3 to TRBJ1-2, with 8 positions matching TRBD1. The CDR3 is 13 amino acids. J gave up 8 bases and V 3 bases, and 5 bases lay outside the gene matches. Germline V gene data show CDR1 as MNHEY and CDR2 as SVGEGT. The CDR3 nucleotides are TGTGCCAGCAGTTATAGACAGGGGTACGGCTACACCTTC. It translates to CASSYRQGYGYTF.

There are a few counts of this clonotype. The chain has TRBV12-3 or TRBV12-4 and TRBJ2-5; a possible D gene is TRBD1 (6 bases). Trimming left V 5 bases short and J 5 bases short, with 12 bases between. CDR3 length: 13 amino acids. The CDR3 region has the DNA TGTGCCAGCAGTCCAGGGGTTTGGGAGACCCAGTACTTC. Residues: CASSPGVWETQYF.

This clonotype was picked up a small number of times. The chain employs TRBV18 and TRBJ2-7; maybe TRBD2 (5 bases). CDR1 is KGHSH and CDR2 is LQKENI in the germline V gene. V was clipped by 5 bases and J by 6 bases, with 11 bases between them. The CDR3 is made up of 12 amino acids. Written as DNA, the CDR3 is TGTGCCAGCTCATCCGGCGGACTCGAGCAGTACTTC. Protein product: CASSSGGLEQYF.

There are many counts of this clonotype. The chain joins TRBV7-9 to TRBJ1-3, with D unresolved. V lost 5 bases and J lost 0, with 11 bases in between. The germline gives CDR1 SEHNR, CDR2 FQNEAQ (reference sequence). The CDR3 runs to 15 residues. CDR3 in amino acids: CASSRHIPSGNTIYF. The CDR3 bases are TGTGCCAGCAGCCGTCACATCCCCTCTGGAAACACCATATATTTT.

This sequence joins TRBV27 and TRBJ2-1, with 13 bases identical to TRBD2. CDR1 and CDR2 from the germline V gene are MNHEY and SMNVEV (reference sequence). J lost 5 bases, V lost 8 bases, and 6 bases had no gene match. The CDR3 extends over 15 amino acids. CDR3: CASRLAGGPNNEQFF. The CDR3 nucleotides are TGTGCCAGCCGACTAGCGGGGGGACCTAACAATGAGCAGTTCTTC.

This sequence joins TRBV12-3 or TRBV12-4 and TRBJ1-4, with a possible D match to TRBD1 (5 bases). The V end was cut by 4 bases, the J end by 8 bases, with 20 bases between. The CDR3 contains 16 residues. The CDR3 coding sequence is TGTGCCAGCAGTTACGGTGACGCCGGGGGACGAGAAAAACTGTTTTTT. Its protein product is CASSYGDAGGREKLFF.

The chain links TRBV3-1 to TRBJ2-1; the match to TRBD2 covers 10 bases. Germline V CDR1 and CDR2: LGHDT, YNNKEL (reference sequence). There are 14 residues in the CDR3. V gave up 10 bases and J gave up 5 bases; unmatched junction bases: 8. The CDR3 reads CATTTSGSNNEQFF. DNA of the CDR3: TGTGCCACCACGACTAGCGGGTCTAACAATGAGCAGTTCTTC.

The rearrangement links TRBV6-5 to TRBJ2-3, with D perhaps TRBD1 or TRBD2 (6 bases each). CDR1 and CDR2 from the germline V gene are MNHEY and SVGAGI. The CDR3 length is 16 residues. V lost 0 bases and J lost 5, with 15 bases in between. DNA for the CDR3: TGTGCCAGCAGTTACTCTACGGGGGCTGATGAAGATACGCAGTATTTT. The encoded protein is CASSYSTGADEDTQYF.

The rearrangement joins TRBV5-4 to TRBJ2-4; D possibly corresponds to TRBD1 (5 bases). V was cut by 2 bases and J by 3 bases, with 9 bases left in between. Per the germline V gene, CDR1 is SGHNT and CDR2 is YYREEE (reference sequence). This CDR3 is built from 14 residues. The CDR3 DNA reads TGTGCCAGCAGCTTTTGGGGCAACAAAAACATTCAGTACTTC. Its protein is CASSFWGNKNIQYF.

This clonotype has only a few counts. The chain recombines TRBV27 with TRBJ2-7; 7 positions match TRBD2. Germline CDR1 and CDR2: MNHEY and SMNVEV (reference sequence). CDR3 length: 15 residues. Unmatched junction bases numbered 12, after V lost 6 bases and J lost 4 bases. CDR3 nucleotide sequence: TGTGCCAGCAGCACCACGGGGGGTTCGTGGTACGAGCAGTACTTC. Its translation: CASSTTGGSWYEQYF.

This clonotype was seen more than once but under ten times. The chain is built from TRBV7-2 and TRBJ2-2; D gene unclear. The CDR3 is 15 amino acids. Germline CDR1 is SGHTA and CDR2 is FQGNSA. V was cut by 0 bases and J by 4 bases, with 9 bases left in between. The DNA of the CDR3 is TGTGCCAGCAGCTTAGCTAGCTATGGCACCGGGGAGCTGTTTTTT. It specifies CASSLASYGTGELFF.

This clonotype was observed a handful of times. V usage is TRBV10-3 and J usage is TRBJ1-4; D perhaps matches TRBD1 (5 bases). This CDR3 has 14 amino acids. Per germline, CDR1 ENHRY and CDR2 SYGVKD. V was clipped by 0 bases and J by 7 bases, with 9 bases between them. CDR3 coding DNA: TGTGCCATCAGTGAGTCCGGAGGGGTTGAAAAACTGTTTTTT. It encodes CAISESGGVEKLFF.

In this sample, this clonotype turned up many times. The rearrangement links TRBV12-3 or TRBV12-4 to TRBJ1-1; D not resolved. The V and J ends lost 2 bases and 0 bases respectively, with 10 bases between them. The CDR3 spans 15 residues. In DNA form, the CDR3 reads TGTGCCAGCAGTTTATCGCGCAATATGAACACTGAAGCTTTCTTT. Translation gives CASSLSRNMNTEAFF.

The chain uses TRBV6-5 and TRBJ1-2; TRBD1 agrees at 8 bases. The CDR3 runs to 14 residues. The germline V gene encodes CDR1 MNHEY and CDR2 SVGAGI. J lost 2 bases, V lost 5 bases, and 4 bases had no gene match. The CDR3 reads CASSRTGNNYGYTF. The CDR3 DNA follows: TGTGCCAGCAGTCGGACAGGGAACAACTATGGCTACACCTTC.

The rearrangement uses TRBV18 and TRBJ2-5; D remains unclear. This CDR3 is 14 amino acids long. The ends were cut back, 2 bases at V and 3 bases at J, with 10 bases in the middle. Per germline, CDR1 KGHSH and CDR2 LQKENI. The CDR3 coding sequence is TGTGCCAGCTCACCAACAAGGACCGAAGAGACCCAGTACTTC. Protein product: CASSPTRTEETQYF.

The genes are TRBV9 and TRBJ2-7; TRBD2 is a possible D gene (5 bases). This CDR3 spans 15 amino acids. V was pared by 4 bases and J by 2 bases, with 16 bases between. Per the germline V gene, CDR1 is SGDLS and CDR2 is YYNGEE. CDR3 sequence: CASSPLPGGPYEQYF. The CDR3 DNA follows: TGTGCCAGCAGCCCCCTCCCCGGAGGCCCCTACGAGCAGTACTTC. Full variable domain (remainder filled in from reference TRBV9 and TRBJ2-7): DSGVTQTPKHLITATGQRVTLRCSPRSGDLSVYWYQQSLDQGLQFLIQYYNGEERAKGNILERFSAQQFPDLHSELNLSSLELGDSALYFCASSPLPGGPYEQYFGPGTRLTVT.

The V call is TRBV5-4, the J call TRBJ2-1; 11 bases match TRBD2. CDR1 SGHNT and CDR2 YYREEE come from the germline V gene (reference sequence). With V trimmed by 4 bases and J by 8 bases, 5 bases remained unmatched. The CDR3 covers 14 residues. In DNA, the CDR3 is TGTGCCAGCAGCCTTAGCGGGGGGGCGGATGAGCAGTTCTTC. It yields the protein CASSLSGGADEQFF.

The chain uses TRBV7-2 and TRBJ1-2; D is possibly TRBD1 (6 bases). CDR1 is SGHTA, CDR2 FQGNSA, per germline. The length of the CDR3 is 14 residues. Trimming left V 2 bases short and J 7 bases short, with 14 bases between. The CDR3 coding sequence is TGTGCCAGCAGCTTACAGCTAGGGGGAATTGGCTACACCTTC. It encodes CASSLQLGGIGYTF.